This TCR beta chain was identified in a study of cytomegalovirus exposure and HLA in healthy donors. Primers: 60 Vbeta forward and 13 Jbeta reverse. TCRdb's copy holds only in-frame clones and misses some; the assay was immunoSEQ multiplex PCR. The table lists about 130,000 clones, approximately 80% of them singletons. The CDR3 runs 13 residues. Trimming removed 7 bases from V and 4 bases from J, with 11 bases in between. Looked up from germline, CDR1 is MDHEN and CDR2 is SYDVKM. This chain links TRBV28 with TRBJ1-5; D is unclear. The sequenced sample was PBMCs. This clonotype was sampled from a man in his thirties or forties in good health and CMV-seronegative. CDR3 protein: CASNTLRNQPQHF. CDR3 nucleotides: TGTGCCAGCAATACACTACGAAATCAGCCCCAGCATTTT.